This TCR beta chain appears in the sequencing data of a study of T cell repertoires in cytomegalovirus infection (dated by TCRdb to the late 2010s). Concerning the study at large: Peptide stimulations targeted recently identified HLA-C-restricted CMV epitopes, whose presentation resists viral immunomodulation, together with well-studied HLA-B-restricted epitopes. The HLA type of each donor mattered for the analysis, because public TCR beta signatures pointed to carriage of CMV infection along with the matching HLA type. What the work shows at the level of the full study, not this receptor alone: In both this cohort and an independent cohort of a few hundred donors, the cumulative frequency of public TCR beta family members distinguished carriers of CMV infection plus the relevant HLA type. In the ex vivo response, HLA-C-restricted CMV-specific TCR beta clonotypes were dominant, and in two of eight donors the single most frequent clonotype came from this HLA-C-restricted group.

The sequencing machine was an Illumina HiSeq 1500. TCRdb passed the public sequencing reads through fastp at Q25 and MiXCR, retaining productive beta sequences. Rows matching on CDR3 protein sequence are summarized as one entry with the most common DNA and genes. This sample is represented by under 350,000 distinct CDR3 sequences; roughly a fifth of them were singletons. Together, the top ten hold approximately 19% of the sample. The junction shows trimming of 3 bases on V and 6 bases on J, and the gene matches do not reach 8 bases of it. CDR1 and CDR2, per the germline V gene, are SGHVT and SQSDAQ. Measured from the cysteine to the phenylalanine, the CDR3 is 15 residues long. The kept DNA is CDR3 alone, 45 bases in frame from the first base. Explained via the paper, the treatment or condition label denotes: in vitro stimulation with specific CMV peptide epitopes to enrich CMV-specific T cells. This clonotype showed up just a few times. Its antigen target is currently unknown. Base qualities are not at hand, and no much larger clone is one base apart.

The rearranged segments are TRBV7-4 and TRBJ2-1, and 7 junctional nucleotides match TRBD2. This TCR was sampled from a human donor in good health (CMV status not recorded). Some clones in this sample may be carry-over from other donors' samples. The sequenced sample was cultured PBMCs, obtained from culture after CMV antigen stimulation. The DNA sequence is given as TGTGCCAGCAGCTTCCCCGGGGCGGGAGCCAATGAGCAGTTCTTC. It translates to CASSFPGAGANEQFF.